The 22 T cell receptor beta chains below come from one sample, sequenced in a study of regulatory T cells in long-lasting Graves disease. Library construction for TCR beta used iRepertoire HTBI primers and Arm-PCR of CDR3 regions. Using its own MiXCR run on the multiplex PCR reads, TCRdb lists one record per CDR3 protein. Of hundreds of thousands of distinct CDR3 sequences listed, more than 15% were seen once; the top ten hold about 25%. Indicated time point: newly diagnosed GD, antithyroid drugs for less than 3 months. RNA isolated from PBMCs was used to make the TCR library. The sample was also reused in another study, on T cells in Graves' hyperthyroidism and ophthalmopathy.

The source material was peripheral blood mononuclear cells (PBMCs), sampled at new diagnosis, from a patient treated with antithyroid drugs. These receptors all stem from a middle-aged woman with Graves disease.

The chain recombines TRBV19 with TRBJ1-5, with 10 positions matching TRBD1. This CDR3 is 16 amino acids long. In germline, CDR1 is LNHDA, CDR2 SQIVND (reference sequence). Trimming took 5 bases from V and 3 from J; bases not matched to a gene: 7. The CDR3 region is CASSVSGQGYNQPQHF. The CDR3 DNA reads TGTGCCAGTAGTGTCTCGGGACAGGGGTACAATCAGCCCCAGCATTTT.

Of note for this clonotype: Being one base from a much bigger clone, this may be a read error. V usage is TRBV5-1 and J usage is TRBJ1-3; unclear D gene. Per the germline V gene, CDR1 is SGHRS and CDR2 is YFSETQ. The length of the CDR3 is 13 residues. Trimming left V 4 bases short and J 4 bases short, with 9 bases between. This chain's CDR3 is CASSRLGGNTIYF. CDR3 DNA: TGCGCCAGCAGCAGGCTGGGAGGAAACACCATATATTTT.

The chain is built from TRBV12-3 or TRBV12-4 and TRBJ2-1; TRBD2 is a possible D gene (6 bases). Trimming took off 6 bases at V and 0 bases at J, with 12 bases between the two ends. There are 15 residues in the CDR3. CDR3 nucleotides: TGTGCCAGCAGGGGACTCCCGAGCTCCTACAATGAGCAGTTCTTC. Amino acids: CASRGLPSSYNEQFF.

The CDR3 nucleotides are TGCAGTGCTAAGGGCAACTATGGCTACACCTTC. Translation gives CSAKGNYGYTF. The rearrangement links TRBV20-1 to TRBJ1-2; D remains ambiguous. There are 11 residues in the CDR3. The V gene lost 4 bases and the J gene lost 2 bases, with 5 bases spanning the gap. CDR1 and CDR2 (germline): DFQATT, SNEGSKA (reference sequence).

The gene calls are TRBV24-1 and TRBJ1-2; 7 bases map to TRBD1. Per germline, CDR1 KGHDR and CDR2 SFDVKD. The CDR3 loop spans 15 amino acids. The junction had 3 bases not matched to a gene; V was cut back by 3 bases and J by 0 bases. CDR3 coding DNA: TGTGCCACCAGTGATCCGGGACAGACTAACTATGGCTACACCTTC. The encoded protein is CATSDPGQTNYGYTF.

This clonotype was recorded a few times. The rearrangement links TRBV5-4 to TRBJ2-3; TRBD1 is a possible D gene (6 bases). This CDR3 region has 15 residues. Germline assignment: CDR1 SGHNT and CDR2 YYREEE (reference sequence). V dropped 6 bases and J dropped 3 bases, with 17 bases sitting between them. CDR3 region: CASNLQGGQTDTQYF. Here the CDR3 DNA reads TGTGCCAGCAATTTGCAAGGGGGTCAAACAGATACGCAGTATTTT.

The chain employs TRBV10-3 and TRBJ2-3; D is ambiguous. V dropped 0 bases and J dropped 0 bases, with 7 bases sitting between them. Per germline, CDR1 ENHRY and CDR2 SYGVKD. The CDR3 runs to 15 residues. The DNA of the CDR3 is TGTGCCATCAGTGAGTCTGCGGTTAGCACAGATACGCAGTATTTT. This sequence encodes CAISESAVSTDTQYF.

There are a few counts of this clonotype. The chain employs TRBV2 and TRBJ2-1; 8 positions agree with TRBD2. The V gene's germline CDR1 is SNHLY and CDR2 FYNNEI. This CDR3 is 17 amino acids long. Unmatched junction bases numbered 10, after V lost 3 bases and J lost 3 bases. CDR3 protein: CASSDEAAGGNYNEQFF. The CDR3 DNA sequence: TGTGCCAGCAGTGATGAAGCCGCGGGGGGAAACTACAATGAGCAGTTCTTC.

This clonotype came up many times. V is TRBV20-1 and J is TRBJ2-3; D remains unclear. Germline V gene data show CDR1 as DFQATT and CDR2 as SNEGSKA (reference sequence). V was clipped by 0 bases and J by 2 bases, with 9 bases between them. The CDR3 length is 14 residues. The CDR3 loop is CSARDAVITDTQYF. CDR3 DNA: TGCAGTGCTAGAGATGCAGTGATCACAGATACGCAGTATTTT.

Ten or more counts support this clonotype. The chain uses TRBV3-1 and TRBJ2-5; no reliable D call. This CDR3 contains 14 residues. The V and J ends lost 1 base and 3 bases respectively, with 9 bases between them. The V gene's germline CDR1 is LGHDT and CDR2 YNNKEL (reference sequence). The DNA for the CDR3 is TGTGCCAGCAGCCAAGTTGGGCCGAAAGAGACCCAGTACTTC. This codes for CASSQVGPKETQYF.

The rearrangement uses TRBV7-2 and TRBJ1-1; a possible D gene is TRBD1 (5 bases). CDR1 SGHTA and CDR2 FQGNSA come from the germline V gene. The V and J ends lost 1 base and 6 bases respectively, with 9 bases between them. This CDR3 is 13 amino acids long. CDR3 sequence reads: CASSLGGLSEAFF. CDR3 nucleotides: TGTGCCAGCAGCTTAGGGGGGTTGTCTGAAGCTTTCTTT. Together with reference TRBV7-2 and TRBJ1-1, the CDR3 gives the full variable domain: GAGVSQSPSNKVTEKGKDVELRCDPISGHTALYWYRQSLGQGLEFLIYFQGNSAPDKSGLPSDRFSAERTGGSVSTLTIQRTQQEDSAVYLCASSLGGLSEAFFGQGTRLTVV.

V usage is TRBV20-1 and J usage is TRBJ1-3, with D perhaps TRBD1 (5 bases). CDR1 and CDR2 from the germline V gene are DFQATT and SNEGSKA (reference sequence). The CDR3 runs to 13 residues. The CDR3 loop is CSAVGATGNTIYF. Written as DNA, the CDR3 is TGCAGCGCCGTAGGGGCAACTGGAAACACCATATATTTT.

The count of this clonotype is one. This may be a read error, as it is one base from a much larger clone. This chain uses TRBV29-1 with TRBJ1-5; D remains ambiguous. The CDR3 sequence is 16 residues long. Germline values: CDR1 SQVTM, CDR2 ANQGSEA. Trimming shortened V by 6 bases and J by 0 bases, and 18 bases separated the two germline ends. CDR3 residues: CSVLLGSVDSNQPQHF. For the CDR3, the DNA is TGCAGCGTCCTGCTCGGGTCGGTAGATAGCAATCAGCCCCAGCATTTT.

The CDR3 loop reads CASSQEGAGGRTGELFF. The CDR3 DNA follows: TGTGCCAGCAGCCAAGAAGGAGCGGGGGGGCGGACCGGGGAGCTGTTTTTT. This rearrangement joins TRBV4-2 to TRBJ2-2; 10 bases are shared with TRBD2. CDR3 size: 17 residues. Trimming at V came to 0 bases and at J to 5 bases, leaving 6 bases not matched to a gene. Germline V gene sequence: CDR1 LGHNA, CDR2 YNFKEQ.

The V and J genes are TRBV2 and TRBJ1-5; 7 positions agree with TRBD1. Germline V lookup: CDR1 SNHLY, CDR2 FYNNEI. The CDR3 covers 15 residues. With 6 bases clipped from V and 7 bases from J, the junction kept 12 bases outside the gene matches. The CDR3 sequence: CASSESRGIEQPQHF. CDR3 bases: TGTGCCAGCAGCGAAAGCAGGGGGATTGAACAGCCCCAGCATTTT.

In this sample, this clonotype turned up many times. CDR3 loop: CASSLLRSGGQETQYF. Written as DNA, the CDR3 is TGTGCCAGCAGCTTGCTGAGGAGCGGGGGGCAAGAGACCCAGTACTTC. The chain employs TRBV7-9 and TRBJ2-5, with 9 bases identical to TRBD2. V lost 3 bases, J lost 2 bases, and 7 bases stayed unmatched. Germline CDR1 is SEHNR and CDR2 is FQNEAQ (reference sequence). The CDR3 length is 16 residues.

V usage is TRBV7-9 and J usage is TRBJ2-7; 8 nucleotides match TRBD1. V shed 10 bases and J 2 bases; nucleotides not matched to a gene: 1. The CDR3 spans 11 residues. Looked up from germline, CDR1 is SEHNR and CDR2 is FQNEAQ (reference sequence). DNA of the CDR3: TGTGCCACACAGGGGGCCTACGAGCAGTACTTC. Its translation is CATQGAYEQYF. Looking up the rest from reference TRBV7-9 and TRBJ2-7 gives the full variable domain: DTGVSQNPRHKITKRGQNVTFRCDPISEHNRLYWYRQTLGQGPEFLTYFQNEAQLEKSRLLSDRFSAERPKGSFSTLEIQRTEQGDSAMYLCATQGAYEQYFGPGTRLTVT.

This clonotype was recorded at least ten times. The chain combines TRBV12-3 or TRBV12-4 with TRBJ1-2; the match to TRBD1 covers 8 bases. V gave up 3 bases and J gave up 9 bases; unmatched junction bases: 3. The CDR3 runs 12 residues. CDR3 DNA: TGTGCCAGCAGTTTGGGACAGGATCGCTACACCTTC. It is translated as CASSLGQDRYTF.

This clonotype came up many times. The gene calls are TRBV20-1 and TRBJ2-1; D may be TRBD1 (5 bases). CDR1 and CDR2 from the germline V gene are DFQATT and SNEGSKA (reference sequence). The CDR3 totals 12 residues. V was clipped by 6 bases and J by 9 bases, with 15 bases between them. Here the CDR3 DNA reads TGCAGTGCAACACAGGACCTACGTGAGCAGTTCTTC. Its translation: CSATQDLREQFF.

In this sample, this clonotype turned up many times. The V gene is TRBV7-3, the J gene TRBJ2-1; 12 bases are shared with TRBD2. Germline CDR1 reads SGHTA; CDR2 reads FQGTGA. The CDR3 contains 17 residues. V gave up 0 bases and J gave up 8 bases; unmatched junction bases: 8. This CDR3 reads CASSLTELAGGGHEQFF. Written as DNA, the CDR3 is TGTGCCAGCAGCTTAACGGAACTAGCGGGGGGCGGCCATGAGCAGTTCTTC.

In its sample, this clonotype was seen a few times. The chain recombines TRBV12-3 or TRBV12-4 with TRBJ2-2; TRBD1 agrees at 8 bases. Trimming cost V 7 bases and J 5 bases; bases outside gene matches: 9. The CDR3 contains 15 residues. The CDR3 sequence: CASTHRDRSTGELFF. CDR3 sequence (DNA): TGTGCCAGCACCCACCGGGACAGGTCGACCGGGGAGCTGTTTTTT.

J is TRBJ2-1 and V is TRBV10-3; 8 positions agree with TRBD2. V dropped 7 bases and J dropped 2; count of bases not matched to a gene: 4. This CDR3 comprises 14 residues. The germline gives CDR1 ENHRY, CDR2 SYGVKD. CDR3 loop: CAITPGGAYNEQFF. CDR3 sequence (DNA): TGTGCCATCACCCCCGGGGGGGCCTACAATGAGCAGTTCTTC.